These 26 T cell receptor beta chains share one sample of origin, sequenced in a study of blood T cell repertoires in COVID-19. Assay used: immunoSEQ multiplex PCR; TCRdb lists only in-frame clones, some missing. The sample has approximately 98,000 clones; 81% are singletons. The sequencing input was peripheral blood. Receptor source: a man between 60 and 75 years old with acute or convalescent COVID-19.

J is TRBJ1-2 and V is TRBV7-9; D is uncertain. This CDR3 has 13 amino acids. Trimming removed 5 bases at V and 9 bases at J, with 16 bases between. Per the germline V gene, CDR1 is SEHNR and CDR2 is FQNEAQ (reference sequence). As DNA, the CDR3 is TGTGCCAGCAGCCCGGGAGAGGCTTATCGCTACACCTTC. It codes for CASSPGEAYRYTF.

V usage is TRBV27 and J usage is TRBJ1-5, with TRBD1 matching over 8 bases. CDR3 length: 15 amino acids. The trim removed 5 bases at V and 9 bases at J, leaving 12 bases unmatched. CDR1 is MNHEY, CDR2 SMNVEV, per germline (reference sequence). In DNA form, the CDR3 reads TGTGCCAGCAGTAGGGACAGGTTCTATGGTGGGCCCCAGCATTTT. Its protein product is CASSRDRFYGGPQHF.

The CDR3 sequence is CASSGAGADTIYF. The CDR3 coding sequence is TGTGCCAGCAGTGGGGCAGGGGCTGACACCATATATTTT. The chain has TRBV25-1 and TRBJ1-3; D may be TRBD1 (6 bases). Trimming stripped 4 bases from V and 8 bases from J, with 12 bases between. This CDR3 has 13 amino acids. Germline CDR1 is MGHDK and CDR2 is SYGVNS.

This sequence joins TRBV3-1 (or the pseudogene TRBV3-2) and TRBJ2-3, with D possibly being TRBD1 (6 bases). The V gene's germline CDR1 is LGHDT and CDR2 YNNKEL (reference sequence). The CDR3 runs to 13 residues. Trimming stripped 0 bases from V and 10 bases from J, with 11 bases between. The CDR3 is CASSQEGAYPQYF. The CDR3 DNA is TGTGCCAGCAGCCAAGAGGGGGCCTATCCGCAGTATTTT.

The rearrangement joins TRBV30 to TRBJ2-3, with D possibly matching TRBD2 (6 bases). This CDR3 has 13 residues. V gave up 2 bases and J gave up 1 base, with 7 bases separating them. Looked up from germline, CDR1 is GTSNPN and CDR2 is SVGIG (reference sequence). DNA of the CDR3: TGTGCCTGGAGTTGGGGGGGCACAGATACGCAGTATTTT. This codes for CAWSWGGTDTQYF.

The chain carries TRBV27 and TRBJ2-2; D gene unclear. The CDR3 runs to 16 residues. Germline lookup yields CDR1 MNHEY and CDR2 SMNVEV (reference sequence). The V end lost 9 bases, the J end lost 0 bases, and 17 bases lay between the germline ends. CDR3 nucleotide sequence: TGTGCCAGTCAGAGGTGGCAGACCCCGAACACCGGGGAGCTGTTTTTT. Its translation is CASQRWQTPNTGELFF.

The V gene is TRBV7-9, the J gene TRBJ1-3; the D is unclear. Germline CDR1 reads SEHNR; CDR2 reads FQNEAQ (reference sequence). Trimming took off 4 bases at V and 8 bases at J, with 9 bases between the two ends. The CDR3 loop spans 12 amino acids. Here the CDR3 reads CASSSLRYTIYF. The DNA for the CDR3 is TGTGCCAGCAGCTCCCTACGGTACACCATATATTTT.

This clone came up once. This chain uses TRBV10-2 with TRBJ1-5; 9 bases fit TRBD1. This CDR3 region has 14 residues. V shed 7 bases, J shed 5 bases, and the junction held 6 bases outside the gene matches. The V gene's germline CDR1 is WSHSY and CDR2 SAAADI. The CDR3 loop reads CASTPDRGYQPQHF. In DNA, the CDR3 is TGCGCCAGCACTCCGGACAGGGGTTATCAGCCCCAGCATTTT.

The chain joins TRBV19 to TRBJ2-3; D may be TRBD1 (6 bases). Trimming cost V 1 base and J 6 bases, with 11 bases left between them. The length of the CDR3 is 14 residues. Germline V gene lookup returns CDR1 LNHDA and CDR2 SQIVND (reference sequence). CDR3: CASSIGTVPDTQYF. The DNA of the CDR3 is TGTGCCAGTAGTATAGGGACAGTCCCCGATACGCAGTATTTT.

The J gene is TRBJ2-5, the V gene TRBV12-3 or TRBV12-4; D possibly corresponds to TRBD2 (6 bases). V shed 6 bases and J shed 3 bases, with 11 bases lying between them. The CDR3 is 13 amino acids. CDR3: CASSPTGEETQYF. The CDR3 DNA reads TGTGCCAGCAGCCCTACGGGGGAAGAGACCCAGTACTTC.

The rearrangement uses TRBV30 and TRBJ1-1; D not resolved. CDR3 size: 8 residues. V dropped 6 bases and J dropped 9 bases, with 5 bases sitting between them. Germline V CDR1 and CDR2: GTSNPN, SVGIG (reference sequence). CDR3 sequence (DNA): TGTGCCTGTCTAAAAGCTTTCTTT. Translating gives CACLKAFF.

The CDR3 sequence: CASSWAATGEAFF. The DNA of the CDR3 is TGTGCCAGCAGCTGGGCGGCCACAGGGGAAGCTTTCTTT. V gene TRBV5-6 combines with J gene TRBJ1-1; D possibly corresponds to TRBD1 (6 bases). Trimming took 3 bases from V and 8 from J, leaving 14 bases between them. Germline V gene lookup returns CDR1 SGHDT and CDR2 YYEEEE. This CDR3 region has 13 residues. The full variable domain, completed using reference TRBV5-6 and TRBJ1-1, is DAGVTQSPTHLIKTRGQQVTLRCSPKSGHDTVSWYQQALGQGPQFIFQYYEEEERQRGNFPDRFSGHQFPNYSSELNVNALLLGDSALYLCASSWAATGEAFFGQGTRLTVV.

The gene calls are TRBV19 and TRBJ1-2; TRBD1 matches 7 bases. The CDR3 covers 17 residues. V shed 5 bases and J 0 bases; nucleotides not matched to a gene: 12. Germline CDR1 LNHDA, CDR2 SQIVND (reference sequence). The CDR3 reads CASSHVVGTVSNYGYTF. DNA for the CDR3: TGTGCCAGTAGTCACGTCGTCGGGACAGTTTCTAACTATGGCTACACCTTC. Variable domain in full (rest from reference TRBV19 and TRBJ1-2): DGGITQSPKYLFRKEGQNVTLSCEQNLNHDAMYWYRQDPGQGLRLIYYSQIVNDFQKGDIAEGYSVSREKKESFPLTVTSAQKNPTAFYLCASSHVVGTVSNYGYTFGSGTRLTVV.

V gene TRBV7-2 combines with J gene TRBJ2-2; 7 bases map to TRBD1. V was clipped by 2 bases and J by 5 bases; unmatched bases: 11. There are 17 residues in the CDR3. The germline gives CDR1 SGHTA, CDR2 FQGNSA. The CDR3 nucleotides are TGTGCCAGCAGCTTAAAGCCGCCGGGACAGACTACCGGGGAGCTGTTTTTT. Translation: CASSLKPPGQTTGELFF.

The chain employs TRBV4-3 and TRBJ2-1; TRBD2 matches at 7 bases. This CDR3 is built from 16 residues. V was pared by 0 bases and J by 5 bases, with 7 bases of the junction left unmatched. The V gene's germline CDR1 is LGHNA and CDR2 YSLEER. DNA for the CDR3: TGCGCCAGCAGCCAAGAATTAATGGCGGGAGACAATGAGCAGTTCTTC. Translating gives CASSQELMAGDNEQFF.

The V call is TRBV6-4, the J call TRBJ1-1; TRBD1 matches at 9 bases. The junction had 9 bases not matched to a gene; V was cut back by 0 bases and J by 4 bases. The CDR3 runs 17 residues. Looked up from germline, CDR1 is MRHNA and CDR2 is SNTAGT. CDR3 nucleotide sequence: TGTGCCAGCAGTGACTCGAGTTCGGGACAGGGACGCACTGAAGCTTTCTTT. Translated, it gives CASSDSSSGQGRTEAFF.

The rearrangement joins TRBV6-1 to TRBJ1-1, with 8 nucleotides matching TRBD1. CDR3 length: 13 residues. The V gene end was trimmed by 5 bases and the J gene end by 7 bases; junction bases not matched to a gene: 6. CDR1 and CDR2 (germline): MNHNS, SASEGT. CDR3 sequence: CASSNGQGREAFF. The CDR3 DNA sequence: TGTGCCAGCAGTAATGGACAGGGACGTGAAGCTTTCTTT.

This chain joins TRBV6-6 and TRBJ1-1, with D uncertain. Deletions cut 4 bases from V and 5 bases from J, with 8 bases between. The germline V gene has CDR1 MNHNY and CDR2 SVGAGI (reference sequence). The CDR3 has 12 residues. CDR3 protein: CASSLRGTEAFF. CDR3 coding DNA: TGTGCCAGCAGTTTGAGAGGGACTGAAGCTTTCTTT.

The V gene is TRBV9, the J gene TRBJ1-2; 7 nucleotides match TRBD1. Germline V gives CDR1 SGDLS, CDR2 YYNGEE. J was trimmed by 4 bases and V by 3 bases; bases with no gene match: 6. This CDR3 region has 14 residues. CDR3 residues: CASSGGTAIYGYTF. For the CDR3, the DNA is TGTGCCAGCAGCGGGGGGACAGCGATCTATGGCTACACCTTC. Based on the CDR3 plus reference TRBV9 and TRBJ1-2, the full variable domain is DSGVTQTPKHLITATGQRVTLRCSPRSGDLSVYWYQQSLDQGLQFLIQYYNGEERAKGNILERFSAQQFPDLHSELNLSSLELGDSALYFCASSGGTAIYGYTFGSGTRLTVV.

The chain employs TRBV7-9 and TRBJ1-4, with D perhaps matching TRBD1 (5 bases). CDR3 length equals 14 residues. Germline lookup yields CDR1 SEHNR and CDR2 FQNEAQ (reference sequence). V lost 3 bases and J lost 6, with 11 bases in between. This CDR3 reads CASSFQGLDEKLFF. The CDR3 DNA reads as TGTGCCAGCAGCTTTCAGGGTCTGGATGAAAAACTGTTTTTT.

The gene calls are TRBV5-1 and TRBJ1-6, with TRBD1 identical over 9 bases. The CDR3 has 15 amino acids. V lost 3 bases and J lost 9; bases outside the gene matches: 7. The germline V gene has CDR1 SGHRS and CDR2 YFSETQ. CDR3 protein: CASSSQTGGGSPLHF. DNA for the CDR3: TGCGCCAGCAGCTCCCAAACAGGGGGCGGTTCACCCCTCCACTTT.

V usage is TRBV5-1 and J usage is TRBJ1-1; the D gene is possibly TRBD1 (6 bases). Germline lookup yields CDR1 SGHRS and CDR2 YFSETQ. Trimming cost V 2 bases and J 5 bases, with 10 bases left between them. The CDR3 covers 13 residues. The CDR3 sequence: CASSLSGETEAFF. Written as DNA, the CDR3 is TGCGCCAGCAGCTTATCAGGGGAAACTGAAGCTTTCTTT. The full variable domain, in which reference TRBV5-1 and TRBJ1-1 provide the parts outside the CDR3, is KAGVTQTPRYLIKTRGQQVTLSCSPISGHRSVSWYQQTPGQGLQFLFEYFSETQRNKGNFPGRFSGRQFSNSRSEMNVSTLELGDSALYLCASSLSGETEAFFGQGTRLTVV.

V gene TRBV6-5 combines with J gene TRBJ1-1, with TRBD1 as a possible D gene (6 bases). The length of the CDR3 is 14 residues. Germline lookup yields CDR1 MNHEY and CDR2 SVGAGI. Trimming took 6 bases from V and 0 from J, leaving 11 bases between them. The CDR3 is CASRKTGLNTEAFF. The CDR3 DNA sequence: TGTGCCAGCAGAAAGACAGGCCTGAACACTGAAGCTTTCTTT.

The chain has TRBV5-6 and TRBJ1-1; D is undetermined. The CDR3 runs to 13 residues. Germline V gives CDR1 SGHDT, CDR2 YYEEEE. Trimming cost V 0 bases and J 5 bases, with 8 bases left between them. DNA of the CDR3: TGTGCCAGCAGCTTGGCCAGTCCGACTGAAGCTTTCTTT. Its translation is CASSLASPTEAFF.

The chain links TRBV11-2 to TRBJ1-1; 9 bases fit TRBD1. V lost 2 bases, J lost 2 bases, and 9 bases stayed unmatched. Per the germline V gene, CDR1 is SGHAT and CDR2 is FQNNGV. The CDR3 sequence is 17 residues long. The CDR3 nucleotides read TGTGCCAGCAGCTTAAGGGGACAGGGCACATCTAACACTGAAGCTTTCTTT. Residues: CASSLRGQGTSNTEAFF.

CDR3 bases: TGCGCCAGCAGCCCCGCCGGAGGCCCCACAGATACGCAGTATTTT. Amino acids: CASSPAGGPTDTQYF. V usage is TRBV5-1 and J usage is TRBJ2-3; D is possibly TRBD2 (5 bases). The CDR3 spans 15 residues. Germline CDR1 SGHRS, CDR2 YFSETQ. The ends were cut back, 4 bases at V and 2 bases at J, with 14 bases in the middle.